The table lists the clone carrying this T cell receptor beta chain with many counts. Its antigen is not identified. The source of the sample is a study of identical twins. Through template switching, a universal primer site was introduced, and the cDNA contained unique molecular identifiers. TCRdb used MiXCR to reprocess the 5' RACE reads, holding one entry per CDR3 protein. The sample includes around 480,000 distinct CDR3 sequences, over 12% of them seen just once. Study-level findings and limits: Fewer insertions marked abundant cord blood beta clonotypes; young adult naive trended weakly, memory not at all. These conclusions were based on statistical analysis (cross-sectional, not following the same donors).

The donors were all healthy and Caucasian. The germline V gene encodes CDR1 DFQATT and CDR2 SNEGSKA (reference sequence). The CDR3 runs to 12 residues. V lost 5 bases and J lost 11, with 17 bases in between. The same sample was also studied in work on yellow fever vaccine responses in identical twins.

The sample taken for sequencing was CD4+ T cells sorted from blood. V is TRBV20-1 and J is TRBJ2-3; TRBD2 might be the D (5 bases). This TCR derives from a woman younger than 30 in good health. CDR3 DNA sequence: TGCAGTGCTGGGAGATCCCGCCTCGGGCAGTATTTT. Residues: CSAGRSRLGQYF.